This T cell receptor (beta chain) came from a study of T-cell memory formation after mild COVID-19. Study background: TCR clusters were mostly donor specific.

Overall study results and limits: Memory from before infection featured some responding clones, which suggests cross-reactive memory joined.

TCRdb reanalysed the 5' RACE reads using MiXCR and keeps one entry per CDR3 protein. The sample has some 160,000 distinct CDR3 sequences; 10% to 15% are singletons. Note on this clonotype: Its antigen remains unknown. This may be a read error: a much more frequent sequence differs by one nucleotide.

Germline V gene lookup returns CDR1 LGHDT and CDR2 YNNKEL (reference sequence). The CDR3 runs to 15 residues. V was clipped by 5 bases and J by 2 bases; unmatched bases: 4. Specimen: PBMCs or a T cell subset sorted from them (not recorded which). The origin of this receptor is a man between 18 and 35 years old who had mild COVID-19 (a few samples of this study predate the infection). Cell type and time point are not known. The rearrangement joins TRBV3-1 to TRBJ2-3; TRBD2 agrees at 10 bases. In DNA, the CDR3 is TGTGCCAGCAGCACCCTAGCGGGGGTCACAGATACGCAGTATTTT. It encodes CASSTLAGVTDTQYF.